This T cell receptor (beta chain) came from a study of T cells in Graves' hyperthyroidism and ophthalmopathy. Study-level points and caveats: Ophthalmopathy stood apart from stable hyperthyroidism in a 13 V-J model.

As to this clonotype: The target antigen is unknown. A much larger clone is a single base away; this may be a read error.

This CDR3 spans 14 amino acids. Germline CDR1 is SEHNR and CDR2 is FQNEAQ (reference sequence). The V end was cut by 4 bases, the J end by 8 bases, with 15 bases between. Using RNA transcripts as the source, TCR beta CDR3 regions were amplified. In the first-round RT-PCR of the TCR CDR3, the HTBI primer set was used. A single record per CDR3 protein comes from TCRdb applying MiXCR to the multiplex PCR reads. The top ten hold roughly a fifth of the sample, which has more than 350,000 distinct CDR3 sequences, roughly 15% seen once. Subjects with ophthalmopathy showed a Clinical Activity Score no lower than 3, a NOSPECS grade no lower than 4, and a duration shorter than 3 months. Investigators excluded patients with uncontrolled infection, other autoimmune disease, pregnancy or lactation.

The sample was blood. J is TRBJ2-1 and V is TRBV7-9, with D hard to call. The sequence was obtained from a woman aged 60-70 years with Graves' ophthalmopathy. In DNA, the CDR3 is TGTGCCAGCAGCTCAGTAGCTGCCGCCTATGAGCAGTTCTTC. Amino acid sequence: CASSSVAAAYEQFF.